This T cell receptor beta chain stems from a study of early T cells in non-severe SARS-CoV-2 infection. Individual cDNA molecules were tagged with unique molecular identifiers, the study reported. TCRdb reprocessed the 5' RACE reads via MiXCR and lists one record per CDR3 protein. The table lists approximately 58,000 distinct CDR3 sequences, roughly 10% of them singletons. The sequencing sample was made of whole blood. The TCR was taken from an adult who was a healthcare worker with PCR-confirmed SARS-CoV-2 infection or an uninfected control (not recorded which).

This CDR3 is CASSPRDRVNTEAFF. CDR3 nucleotide sequence: TGTGCCAGCTCACCACGGGACAGAGTGAACACTGAAGCTTTCTTT. This sequence joins TRBV18 and TRBJ1-1; 7 bases fit TRBD1. The V and J ends lost 1 base and 0 bases, in that order; junction bases with no gene match: 2. The germline CDR1 and CDR2 sequences are KGHSH and LQKENI. The CDR3 has 15 amino acids. The variable domain in full, completed from reference TRBV18 and TRBJ1-1, reads NAGVMQNPRHLVRRRGQEARLRCSPMKGHSHVYWYRQLPEEGLKFMVYLQKENIIDESGMPKERFSAEFPKEGPSILRIQQVVRGDSAAYFCASSPRDRVNTEAFFGQGTRLTVV.